Here is one T cell receptor beta chain with its context. This entry is derived from a study of CD8+CD57+ T cells in acquired aplastic anemia. Study context: The study obtained an average of around 2.9 ug of DNA from sorted CD4+ and CD8+ cells.

Template material for TCR beta VDJ and CDR3 profiling consisted of genomic DNA. TCRdb used MiXCR to reprocess the reads, holding one entry per CDR3 protein. The sample includes hundreds of thousands of distinct CDR3 sequences, approximately 79% seen only once; the top ten take approximately 42%. Patients chosen for sequencing had shown CD8+CD57+ cell expansion by flow cytometry. No patient had been given any therapy when blood was sampled. The sample taken for sequencing was sorted CD4+, CD8+, or CD8+CD57+ T cells (not recorded which) from PBMCs. The receptor was isolated from a human donor with aplastic anemia.

CDR3 protein: CATSRVGSNQPQHF. CDR3 sequence (DNA): TGTGCCACCAGCAGAGTCGGTAGCAATCAGCCCCAGCATTTT. This chain uses TRBV15 with TRBJ1-5; D uncertain. This CDR3 region has 14 residues. Germline CDR1 is LNHNV and CDR2 is YYDKDF (reference sequence). The germline V and J ends were trimmed by 1 base and 0 bases, with 4 bases remaining between them.